The sequence of this T cell receptor (beta chain) was determined in a study of T cell responses to AZD1222 COVID-19 vaccine. Study-level information: The study pooled second doses at about 4 or about 12 weeks.

Assay: immunoSEQ multiplex PCR; the TCRdb copy retains only in-frame clones and omits some. The repertoire has about 150,000 clones, roughly nine tenths of them found once; the top ten carry just over 5%. Notes on this clone: The antigen is not known.

Whole-study results and caveats: Spike-specific TCR breadth and depth went up after people got two AZD1222 doses. Epitopes outside B.1.351 and B.1.1.7 mutated regions reportedly drew nearly half of spike TCRs.

The V and J ends lost 3 bases and 5 bases respectively, with 28 bases between them. The CDR3 runs 19 residues. The germline V gene encodes CDR1 MNHEY and CDR2 SMNVEV (reference sequence). The source was peripheral blood, collected on day 0 of AZD1222 vaccination. This chain joins TRBV27 and TRBJ1-2; tentatively, D is TRBD1 (5 bases). This clonotype was sampled from an adult in good health. The DNA of the CDR3 is TGTGCCAGCAGTTTTCGTCCGTCGTACGGGGCGCCCGGTCAATATGGCTACACCTTC. This sequence encodes CASSFRPSYGAPGQYGYTF.